This T cell receptor (beta chain) was retrieved from a study of blood T cells in healthy people across ages. Total RNA amounts of at least 6 micrograms were extracted per sample. Combining a sample-barcoded 5' primer with a J-beta primer mix, a second PCR ran for roughly 6 to 12 cycles. TCRdb used MiXCR to reprocess the 5' RACE reads, holding one entry per CDR3 protein. Here the sample spans about 1.6 million distinct CDR3 sequences, about 35% being singletons. Trimming took off 0 bases at V and 1 base at J, with 6 bases between the two ends. The CDR3 has 15 residues. CDR1 and CDR2 from the germline V gene are MNHEY and SMNVEV (reference sequence). This clonotype came up a few times. Its target is unknown. Study-level results: Not knowing donor CMV status may have confounded expanded clonotype changes.

Sequenced: blood. The sequence was collected from a woman in her thirties in good health. V and J are TRBV27 and TRBJ2-2; D is unclear. DNA for the CDR3: TGTGCCAGCAGTTTATCTACATGGAACACCGGGGAGCTGTTTTTT. This codes for CASSLSTWNTGELFF.